This TCR beta chain derives from a study of blood T cell repertoires in COVID-19. Across the whole study: Donors in the United States, Italy and Spain gave samples during acute or convalescent COVID-19.

Germline V gene sequence: CDR1 SGHRS, CDR2 YFSETQ. Trimming shortened V by 5 bases and J by 2 bases, and 14 bases separated the two germline ends. The CDR3 consists of 14 residues. Cohorts were determined from participant-reported clinical history. Two negative PCRs, clearance, or symptom resolution were required of recovered Cohort 3 donors. Method: immunoSEQ multiplex PCR; TCRdb's copy keeps in-frame clones and lacks some. The sample carries roughly 380,000 clones, roughly 87% recorded once. The rearrangement joins TRBV5-1 to TRBJ2-7; possibly TRBD1 for D (5 bases). The clonotype comes from a young woman who had recovered from COVID-19. The specimen was PBMCs or T cells enriched from blood (not recorded which). The CDR3 sequence is CASSGAGKTYEQYF. CDR3 nucleotides: TGCGCCAGCAGTGGGGCCGGTAAGACCTACGAGCAGTACTTC.